The 32 T cell receptor beta chains below were found in one sample sequenced in a study of T cells in Graves' hyperthyroidism and ophthalmopathy. Amplified regions were TCR beta CDR3 sequences from RNA transcripts. RT-PCR in the first round (using the HTBI primer set) targeted the TCR CDR3. MiXCR, applied by TCRdb to the multiplex PCR reads, yields one record per CDR3 protein. The top ten hold around 61% of the sample, which has roughly 290,000 distinct CDR3 sequences, over 15% seen once. Sequencing used blood. Receptors originate from a woman aged 55-69 years with Graves' ophthalmopathy.

The chain is built from TRBV5-8 and TRBJ1-2; 11 bases fit TRBD1. J was trimmed by 4 bases and V by 4 bases; bases with no gene match: 9. This CDR3 region has 16 residues. CDR1 is SGHTS, CDR2 YDEGEE, per germline. DNA for the CDR3: TGTGCCAGCAGCGAAGGACAGGGGGCTGTTTCCTATGGCTACACCTTC. It codes for CASSEGQGAVSYGYTF.

This clonotype has ten or more counts. The CDR3 loop reads CSASAGGSRDQPQHF. The CDR3 DNA is TGCAGTGCTTCCGCGGGGGGGTCCCGGGATCAGCCCCAGCATTTT. The chain recombines TRBV20-1 with TRBJ1-5; D possibly corresponds to TRBD1 (5 bases). CDR3 length: 15 amino acids. V was clipped by 5 bases and J by 5 bases, with 19 bases between them. Looked up from germline, CDR1 is DFQATT and CDR2 is SNEGSKA (reference sequence).

V gene TRBV6-2 or TRBV6-3 combines with J gene TRBJ1-5; D call uncertain. Deletions cut 5 bases from V and 5 bases from J, with 13 bases between. Per germline, CDR1 MNHEY and CDR2 SVGEGT. This CDR3 spans 14 amino acids. The CDR3 coding sequence is TGTGCCAGCAGTCAGGCAGTCGTATATCAGCCCCAGCATTTT. It is translated as CASSQAVVYQPQHF.

This clonotype was detected many times. This chain connects TRBV2 to TRBJ1-5; no firm D call. The V and J ends lost 2 bases and 3 bases respectively, with 2 bases between them. This CDR3 comprises 12 residues. CDR1 SNHLY and CDR2 FYNNEI come from the germline V gene. The CDR3 reads CASSESNQPQHF. The CDR3 DNA reads as TGTGCCAGCAGTGAATCCAATCAGCCCCAGCATTTT. Complete variable domain (other parts from reference TRBV2 and TRBJ1-5): EPEVTQTPSHQVTQMGQEVILRCVPISNHLYFYWYRQILGQKVEFLVSFYNNEISEKSEIFDDQFSVERPDGSNFTLKIRSTKLEDSAMYFCASSESNQPQHFGDGTRLSIL.

Many counts were recorded for this clonotype. This chain joins TRBV2 and TRBJ1-3; D is undetermined. CDR3 length: 14 amino acids. Germline V CDR1 and CDR2: SNHLY, FYNNEI. Deletions cut 4 bases from V and 0 bases from J, with 7 bases between. CDR3 bases: TGTGCCAGCAGTGTTGAAAGCTCTGGAAACACCATATATTTT. As protein: CASSVESSGNTIYF.

The table lists this clonotype with many counts. Written as DNA, the CDR3 is TGCGCCAGCAGCTCTGCTTGGGGCCAGCCCCAGCATTTT. The encoded protein is CASSSAWGQPQHF. The chain joins TRBV5-1 to TRBJ1-5, with TRBD1 as a possible D gene (5 bases). V lost 3 bases to trimming and J lost 7 bases, with 11 bases between them. Per germline, CDR1 SGHRS and CDR2 YFSETQ. The CDR3 has 13 amino acids. Based on the CDR3 plus reference TRBV5-1 and TRBJ1-5, the full variable domain is KAGVTQTPRYLIKTRGQQVTLSCSPISGHRSVSWYQQTPGQGLQFLFEYFSETQRNKGNFPGRFSGRQFSNSRSEMNVSTLELGDSALYLCASSSAWGQPQHFGDGTRLSIL.

The chain carries TRBV5-1 and TRBJ2-2, with 11 positions matching TRBD2. Germline trimming cut 1 base from V and 5 bases from J; bases unmatched to any gene: 7. CDR1 is SGHRS, CDR2 YFSETQ, per germline. This CDR3 region has 17 residues. DNA for the CDR3: TGCGCCAGCAGCTTGCGCCTGTCTAGCGGGAGGACCGGGGAGCTGTTTTTT. This codes for CASSLRLSSGRTGELFF.

This clonotype was seen many times. The chain uses TRBV3-1 and TRBJ1-3; D gene ambiguous. V dropped 0 bases and J dropped 0 bases, with 3 bases sitting between them. The CDR3 runs to 14 residues. Germline V gene data show CDR1 as LGHDT and CDR2 as YNNKEL (reference sequence). The CDR3 protein is CASSQDLSGNTIYF. The CDR3 DNA follows: TGTGCCAGCAGCCAAGATCTCTCTGGAAACACCATATATTTT.

The CDR3 loop is CASSPVSGTDTQYF. For the CDR3, the DNA is TGTGCCAGCAGCCCGGTATCCGGCACAGATACGCAGTATTTT. The chain recombines TRBV27 with TRBJ2-3; D call uncertain. This CDR3 has 14 residues. CDR1 and CDR2 from the germline V gene are MNHEY and SMNVEV (reference sequence). With 6 bases removed from V and 1 base from J, the gap between germline ends came to 11 bases.

In its sample, this clonotype was seen a few times. A junction boundary mismatches the germline segment, possibly from a read error. This chain connects TRBV2 to TRBJ2-7; 10 nucleotides match TRBD1. CDR3 length equals 15 residues. Germline CDR1 and CDR2: SNHLY and FYNNEI. CDR3 residues: CASSGGQGVSYEQHF. The CDR3 DNA follows: TGTGCCAGCAGTGGCGGACAGGGGGTTTCCTACGAGCAGCACTTC.

The chain uses TRBV6-9 and TRBJ2-7; the D gene is possibly TRBD2 (6 bases). V lost 3 bases, J lost 6 bases, and 21 bases lay in between. CDR1 MNHGY and CDR2 SVAAGI come from the germline V gene. This CDR3 has 16 residues. The chain's CDR3 is CASSYPGGSGGVEQYF. CDR3 bases: TGTGCCAGCAGTTACCCCGGGGGTAGCGGAGGAGTCGAGCAGTACTTC.

As to this clonotype: One base away lies a much larger clone, so this may be a sequencing read error. The chain couples TRBV3-1 to TRBJ1-4; possible D gene TRBD1, 5 bases. This CDR3 region has 14 residues. Germline V CDR1 and CDR2: LGHDT, YNNKEL (reference sequence). In DNA, the CDR3 is TGTGCCAGCAGCCAAGAGAGGGGAGGTGAAAAACTGTCTTTT. Protein sequence: CASSQERGGEKLSF.

V and J are TRBV20-1 and TRBJ1-4, with a possible D match to TRBD1 (5 bases). The CDR3 length is 13 residues. V shed 5 bases and J shed 8 bases, with 15 bases lying between them. The germline V gene has CDR1 DFQATT and CDR2 SNEGSKA (reference sequence). The CDR3 region has the DNA TGCAGTGCTGGGGGGGGGGGGAACGAAAAACTGTTTTTT. It codes for CSAGGGGNEKLFF.

This clonotype was picked up a small number of times. This chain's CDR3 is CATRNSGGTNEKLFF. The DNA for the CDR3 is TGTGCCACCAGGAATTCCGGGGGTACTAATGAAAAACTGTTTTTT. The genes are TRBV24-1 and TRBJ1-4; weak D call: TRBD1 (5 bases). V was trimmed by 7 bases and J by 2 bases, leaving 13 bases between them. From germline, CDR1 is KGHDR and CDR2 SFDVKD. The length of the CDR3 is 15 residues.

This clonotype was observed many times. V gene TRBV29-1 combines with J gene TRBJ1-2, with D unclear. The CDR3 contains 13 residues. Trimming cost V 5 bases and J 0 bases, with 10 bases left between them. Germline V gene data show CDR1 as SQVTM and CDR2 as ANQGSEA. The CDR3 loop reads CSVLDTTNYGYTF. CDR3 coding DNA: TGCAGCGTTCTAGATACCACTAACTATGGCTACACCTTC.

The gene calls are TRBV6-5 and TRBJ1-6; D gene ambiguous. The V end was cut by 6 bases, the J end by 5 bases, with 11 bases between. The germline V gene encodes CDR1 MNHEY and CDR2 SVGAGI. The CDR3 sequence is 14 residues long. CDR3 in amino acids: CASRYTANNSPLHF. In DNA form, the CDR3 reads TGTGCCAGCAGGTACACCGCAAATAATTCACCCCTCCACTTT.

The CDR3 protein is CASSLALGYEQYF. The CDR3 DNA reads TGTGCCAGCAGCTTAGCGCTCGGGTACGAGCAGTACTTC. The rearrangement joins TRBV7-2 to TRBJ2-7; the D is unclear. CDR3 size: 13 residues. Trimming cost V 0 bases and J 4 bases, with 7 bases left between them. Per the germline V gene, CDR1 is SGHTA and CDR2 is FQGNSA.

This clonotype was found many times. The chain is built from TRBV27 and TRBJ2-5; 12 bases are shared with TRBD2. With V trimmed by 2 bases and J by 5 bases, 3 bases remained unmatched. The germline CDR1 and CDR2 sequences are MNHEY and SMNVEV (reference sequence). This CDR3 has 15 amino acids. CDR3 loop: CASSLRLAGVETQYF. CDR3 bases: TGTGCCAGCAGTTTAAGACTAGCGGGAGTTGAGACCCAGTACTTC.

This clonotype has ten or more counts. The chain is built from TRBV6-2 or TRBV6-3 and TRBJ2-7; 7 bases map to TRBD1. The CDR3 spans 12 residues. Trimming took 11 bases from V and 9 from J; bases not matched to a gene: 13. CDR1 and CDR2 from the germline V gene are MNHEY and SVGEGT. The CDR3 region is CAGGQRNRRQYF. The CDR3 DNA follows: TGTGCCGGGGGACAGCGGAATCGGCGGCAGTACTTC.

Only a few counts were recorded for this clonotype. The chain joins TRBV4-3 to TRBJ2-7, with D possibly matching TRBD1 (6 bases). This CDR3 has 15 residues. Germline CDR1 and CDR2: LGHNA and YSLEER. Trimming took 1 base from V and 3 from J, leaving 13 bases between them. CDR3 in amino acids: CASSQGPGQYYEQYF. The CDR3 nucleotides read TGCGCCAGCAGCCAAGGCCCCGGACAGTACTACGAGCAGTACTTC.

This clonotype was seen many times. This sequence joins TRBV2 and TRBJ2-1; D not certain. This CDR3 spans 14 amino acids. The germline gives CDR1 SNHLY, CDR2 FYNNEI. V was pared by 7 bases and J by 5 bases, with 15 bases between. DNA of the CDR3: TGTGCCAGCATTCCTGAAGACTTTAACAATGAGCAGTTCTTC. This gives the protein CASIPEDFNNEQFF.

This clonotype was counted ten times or more. This chain joins TRBV12-3 or TRBV12-4 and TRBJ1-5; TRBD1 matches 7 bases. The V and J ends lost 6 bases and 3 bases, in that order; junction bases with no gene match: 8. CDR3 length: 15 residues. This CDR3 reads CASSFGTDDNQPQHF. CDR3 in DNA: TGTGCCAGCAGCTTTGGGACAGACGACAATCAGCCCCAGCATTTT.

This clonotype was seen at least ten times. The chain joins TRBV12-3 or TRBV12-4 to TRBJ2-7; D may be TRBD2 (5 bases). The V end lost 0 bases, the J end lost 5 bases, and 8 bases lay between the germline ends. The length of the CDR3 is 13 residues. The CDR3 spells CASSLARVDEQYF. In DNA form, the CDR3 reads TGTGCCAGCAGTTTAGCGCGGGTCGACGAGCAGTACTTC.

The chain recombines TRBV27 with TRBJ1-3, with D possibly being TRBD1 (6 bases). Germline V gives CDR1 MNHEY, CDR2 SMNVEV (reference sequence). The CDR3 is 15 residues long. Deletions cut 4 bases from V and 1 base from J, with 11 bases between. The CDR3 DNA is TGTGCCAGCAGTTCCCAAGGACAGTCTGGAAACACCATATATTTT. Residues: CASSSQGQSGNTIYF.

This clonotype has at least ten counts. The chain has TRBV2 and TRBJ1-4; tentatively, D is TRBD1 (5 bases). CDR3 length equals 16 residues. Trimming left V 8 bases short and J 7 bases short, with 23 bases between. The germline V gene encodes CDR1 SNHLY and CDR2 FYNNEI. The CDR3 nucleotides are TGTGCCAGCGGTAGACGCGCCGCGCTGGGGGGTGAAAAACTGTTTTTT. This codes for CASGRRAALGGEKLFF.

About this clonotype: This may be a read error, as it is one base from a much larger clone. The chain couples TRBV5-6 to TRBJ2-1; D may be TRBD1 or TRBD2 (5 bases each). V was trimmed by 4 bases and J by 10 bases, leaving 24 bases between them. The CDR3 has 16 amino acids. The germline V gene has CDR1 SGHDT and CDR2 YYEEEE. CDR3 region: CASSPDFRLLRDEQFF. The CDR3 nucleotides are TGTGCCAGCAGCCCCGACTTCCGACTTCTGAGGGACGAGCAGTTCTTC.

This clonotype was detected a few times. The V call is TRBV4-1, the J call TRBJ1-5; no clear D gene. This CDR3 contains 16 residues. Trimming took off 1 base at V and 1 base at J, with 11 bases between the two ends. Germline V gene lookup returns CDR1 MGHRA and CDR2 YSYEKL. The CDR3 sequence: CASSQVLPQSNQPQHF. CDR3 in DNA: TGCGCCAGCAGCCAAGTGCTACCCCAAAGCAATCAGCCCCAGCATTTT.

With regard to this clonotype: An end of the junction differs from the germline gene, which may be a read error. V and J are TRBV7-9 and TRBJ2-5; tentative D call: TRBD1 (5 bases). The V gene's germline CDR1 is SEHNR and CDR2 FQNEAQ (reference sequence). CDR3 size: 14 residues. CDR3 sequence (DNA): TGTGCCAACAGCGCAGACAGCTACCAAGGGACCCAGTACTTC. Encoded protein: CANSADSYQGTQYF.

This clonotype occurred many times. The chain couples TRBV7-9 to TRBJ1-1; no firm D call. This CDR3 has 16 amino acids. V lost 3 bases and J lost 5, with 19 bases in between. CDR1 is SEHNR, CDR2 FQNEAQ, per germline (reference sequence). The CDR3 nucleotides read TGTGCCAGCAGCTTTCCCCGCGCAGCAAGTGGTACTGAAGCTTTCTTT. Protein product: CASSFPRAASGTEAFF.

This clonotype was picked up many times. The chain joins TRBV12-3 or TRBV12-4 to TRBJ2-7; either TRBD1 or TRBD2 may supply D (6 bases each). V was pared by 2 bases and J by 2 bases, with 10 bases between. This CDR3 region has 14 residues. CDR3 sequence: CASSLTRGAYEQYF. CDR3 sequence (DNA): TGTGCCAGCAGTTTAACGAGGGGGGCCTACGAGCAGTACTTC.

This chain uses TRBV30 with TRBJ2-1; TRBD2 is a possible D gene (6 bases). Germline-derived CDR1 and CDR2 are GTSNPN and SVGIG (reference sequence). This CDR3 region has 12 residues. Trimming took 2 bases from V and 8 from J, leaving 10 bases between them. CDR3 sequence (DNA): TGTGCCTGGAGTATCGGGGGTTATGAGCAGTTCTTC. Protein sequence: CAWSIGGYEQFF.

This clonotype was seen at least ten times. The chain carries TRBV5-1 and TRBJ2-7; 7 positions match TRBD1. The CDR3 is made up of 15 amino acids. Germline lookup yields CDR1 SGHRS and CDR2 YFSETQ. Losses at the gene ends were 4 bases for V and 9 bases for J; bases not matched to a gene: 16. The CDR3 sequence: CASSANTGTGVRQYF. The CDR3 bases are TGCGCCAGCAGCGCGAATACGGGTACAGGGGTGAGGCAGTACTTC.